One sample yielded the 10 T cell receptor beta chains listed below, sequenced in a study of chemoradiotherapy in HPV16-positive cancers. The assay was immunoSEQ multiplex PCR, and TCRdb's table has in-frame clones only and misses some. The data contain about 1,300 clones, roughly 79% of them singletons. This specimen consisted of tumor tissue, obtained from a patient who underwent chemoradiotherapy. All receptors derive from a human donor with HPV-associated anogenital cancer.

This clone turned up a few times. The gene calls are TRBV11-2 and TRBJ1-2, with D possibly being TRBD1 (5 bases). V lost 4 bases, J lost 7 bases, and 13 bases lay in between. This CDR3 has 13 amino acids. Per the germline V gene, CDR1 is SGHAT and CDR2 is FQNNGV. CDR3 bases: TGTGCCAGCAGCTACCGGGACGGAGGTGGCTACACCTTC. This encodes CASSYRDGGGYTF.

This clone was seen a few times. V gene TRBV7-2 combines with J gene TRBJ2-3, with TRBD2 matching 7 bases. V lost 5 bases to trimming and J lost 3 bases; unmatched junction nucleotides: 8. Germline V gives CDR1 SGHTA, CDR2 FQGNSA. The CDR3 sequence is 15 residues long. In DNA form, the CDR3 reads TGTGCCAGCAGCCGGGGGGTTCTAGCGACAGATACGCAGTATTTT. Its protein is CASSRGVLATDTQYF.

This chain connects TRBV11-1 to TRBJ1-1, with D perhaps matching TRBD1 (5 bases). V dropped 8 bases and J dropped 4 bases, with 17 bases sitting between them. CDR3 length: 14 amino acids. CDR1 is SGHAT and CDR2 is FQDESV in the germline V gene (reference sequence). The CDR3 region is CASAPAFGGTEAFF. CDR3 DNA: TGTGCCAGCGCCCCAGCCTTTGGGGGCACTGAAGCTTTCTTT.

J is TRBJ1-1 and V is TRBV7-2; D gene uncertain. Looked up from germline, CDR1 is SGHTA and CDR2 is FQGNSA. V dropped 4 bases and J dropped 2 bases, with 8 bases sitting between them. CDR3 length: 13 residues. The CDR3 bases are TGTGCCAGCAGCTCACAGAGAAACACTGAAGCTTTCTTT. Its translation: CASSSQRNTEAFF.

The genes are TRBV10-3 and TRBJ2-7; 15 bases align to TRBD2. V lost 4 bases, J lost 1 base, and 8 bases stayed unmatched. CDR3 size: 18 residues. Germline CDR1 and CDR2: ENHRY and SYGVKD. The chain's CDR3 is CAISGGLAGGLRSYEQYF. The CDR3 DNA reads as TGTGCCATCAGTGGCGGACTAGCGGGGGGGCTGCGTTCCTACGAGCAGTACTTC.

V and J are TRBV5-1 and TRBJ2-3; D is unclear. The CDR3 spans 13 residues. The germline CDR1 and CDR2 sequences are SGHRS and YFSETQ. With 0 bases removed from V and 6 bases from J, the gap between germline ends came to 8 bases. The CDR3 loop is CASSLDKPDTQYF. In nucleotides, the CDR3 is TGCGCCAGCAGCTTGGACAAACCTGATACGCAGTATTTT. The full variable domain, completed using reference TRBV5-1 and TRBJ2-3, is KAGVTQTPRYLIKTRGQQVTLSCSPISGHRSVSWYQQTPGQGLQFLFEYFSETQRNKGNFPGRFSGRQFSNSRSEMNVSTLELGDSALYLCASSLDKPDTQYFGPGTRLTVL.

Notes on this clone: The junction departs from the called germline gene at one end, perhaps through a read error. The chain joins TRBV5-5 to TRBJ2-7; D tentatively fits TRBD1 or TRBD2 (5 bases each). This CDR3 is built from 12 residues. From germline, CDR1 is SGHKS and CDR2 YYEKEE (reference sequence). The CDR3 sequence: CASSVWQGEGTF. In DNA form, the CDR3 reads TGTGCCAGCAGCGTTTGGCAGGGCGAGGGGACGTTC.

This chain connects TRBV7-9 to TRBJ2-4; the D gene is possibly TRBD1 (6 bases). Deletions cut 8 bases from V and 6 bases from J, with 17 bases between. Germline loops: CDR1 SEHNR, CDR2 FQNEAQ (reference sequence). This CDR3 has 14 residues. CDR3 nucleotide sequence: TGTGCCAGCGGCGAGGGGACACCCCGAAACATTCAGTACTTC. Protein: CASGEGTPRNIQYF.

This clone came up once. The gene calls are TRBV4-2 and TRBJ2-7, with D possibly matching TRBD1 (5 bases). The length of the CDR3 is 15 residues. Germline-derived CDR1 and CDR2 are LGHNA and YNFKEQ. Trimming stripped 0 bases from V and 2 bases from J, with 11 bases between. CDR3 in DNA: TGTGCCAGCAGCCAAGAAGGGGCTAGTACCTACGAGCAGTACTTC. Residues: CASSQEGASTYEQYF.

The chain recombines TRBV9 with TRBJ2-3; 8 bases match TRBD1. This CDR3 contains 15 residues. CDR1 is SGDLS and CDR2 is YYNGEE in the germline V gene. Trimming removed 3 bases from V and 0 bases from J; junction bases left unmatched: 3. CDR3 DNA sequence: TGTGCCAGCAGCGACAGGGGGACGAGCACAGATACGCAGTATTTT. Translating it yields CASSDRGTSTDTQYF. Together with reference TRBV9 and TRBJ2-3, the CDR3 gives the full variable domain: DSGVTQTPKHLITATGQRVTLRCSPRSGDLSVYWYQQSLDQGLQFLIQYYNGEERAKGNILERFSAQQFPDLHSELNLSSLELGDSALYFCASSDRGTSTDTQYFGPGTRLTVL.